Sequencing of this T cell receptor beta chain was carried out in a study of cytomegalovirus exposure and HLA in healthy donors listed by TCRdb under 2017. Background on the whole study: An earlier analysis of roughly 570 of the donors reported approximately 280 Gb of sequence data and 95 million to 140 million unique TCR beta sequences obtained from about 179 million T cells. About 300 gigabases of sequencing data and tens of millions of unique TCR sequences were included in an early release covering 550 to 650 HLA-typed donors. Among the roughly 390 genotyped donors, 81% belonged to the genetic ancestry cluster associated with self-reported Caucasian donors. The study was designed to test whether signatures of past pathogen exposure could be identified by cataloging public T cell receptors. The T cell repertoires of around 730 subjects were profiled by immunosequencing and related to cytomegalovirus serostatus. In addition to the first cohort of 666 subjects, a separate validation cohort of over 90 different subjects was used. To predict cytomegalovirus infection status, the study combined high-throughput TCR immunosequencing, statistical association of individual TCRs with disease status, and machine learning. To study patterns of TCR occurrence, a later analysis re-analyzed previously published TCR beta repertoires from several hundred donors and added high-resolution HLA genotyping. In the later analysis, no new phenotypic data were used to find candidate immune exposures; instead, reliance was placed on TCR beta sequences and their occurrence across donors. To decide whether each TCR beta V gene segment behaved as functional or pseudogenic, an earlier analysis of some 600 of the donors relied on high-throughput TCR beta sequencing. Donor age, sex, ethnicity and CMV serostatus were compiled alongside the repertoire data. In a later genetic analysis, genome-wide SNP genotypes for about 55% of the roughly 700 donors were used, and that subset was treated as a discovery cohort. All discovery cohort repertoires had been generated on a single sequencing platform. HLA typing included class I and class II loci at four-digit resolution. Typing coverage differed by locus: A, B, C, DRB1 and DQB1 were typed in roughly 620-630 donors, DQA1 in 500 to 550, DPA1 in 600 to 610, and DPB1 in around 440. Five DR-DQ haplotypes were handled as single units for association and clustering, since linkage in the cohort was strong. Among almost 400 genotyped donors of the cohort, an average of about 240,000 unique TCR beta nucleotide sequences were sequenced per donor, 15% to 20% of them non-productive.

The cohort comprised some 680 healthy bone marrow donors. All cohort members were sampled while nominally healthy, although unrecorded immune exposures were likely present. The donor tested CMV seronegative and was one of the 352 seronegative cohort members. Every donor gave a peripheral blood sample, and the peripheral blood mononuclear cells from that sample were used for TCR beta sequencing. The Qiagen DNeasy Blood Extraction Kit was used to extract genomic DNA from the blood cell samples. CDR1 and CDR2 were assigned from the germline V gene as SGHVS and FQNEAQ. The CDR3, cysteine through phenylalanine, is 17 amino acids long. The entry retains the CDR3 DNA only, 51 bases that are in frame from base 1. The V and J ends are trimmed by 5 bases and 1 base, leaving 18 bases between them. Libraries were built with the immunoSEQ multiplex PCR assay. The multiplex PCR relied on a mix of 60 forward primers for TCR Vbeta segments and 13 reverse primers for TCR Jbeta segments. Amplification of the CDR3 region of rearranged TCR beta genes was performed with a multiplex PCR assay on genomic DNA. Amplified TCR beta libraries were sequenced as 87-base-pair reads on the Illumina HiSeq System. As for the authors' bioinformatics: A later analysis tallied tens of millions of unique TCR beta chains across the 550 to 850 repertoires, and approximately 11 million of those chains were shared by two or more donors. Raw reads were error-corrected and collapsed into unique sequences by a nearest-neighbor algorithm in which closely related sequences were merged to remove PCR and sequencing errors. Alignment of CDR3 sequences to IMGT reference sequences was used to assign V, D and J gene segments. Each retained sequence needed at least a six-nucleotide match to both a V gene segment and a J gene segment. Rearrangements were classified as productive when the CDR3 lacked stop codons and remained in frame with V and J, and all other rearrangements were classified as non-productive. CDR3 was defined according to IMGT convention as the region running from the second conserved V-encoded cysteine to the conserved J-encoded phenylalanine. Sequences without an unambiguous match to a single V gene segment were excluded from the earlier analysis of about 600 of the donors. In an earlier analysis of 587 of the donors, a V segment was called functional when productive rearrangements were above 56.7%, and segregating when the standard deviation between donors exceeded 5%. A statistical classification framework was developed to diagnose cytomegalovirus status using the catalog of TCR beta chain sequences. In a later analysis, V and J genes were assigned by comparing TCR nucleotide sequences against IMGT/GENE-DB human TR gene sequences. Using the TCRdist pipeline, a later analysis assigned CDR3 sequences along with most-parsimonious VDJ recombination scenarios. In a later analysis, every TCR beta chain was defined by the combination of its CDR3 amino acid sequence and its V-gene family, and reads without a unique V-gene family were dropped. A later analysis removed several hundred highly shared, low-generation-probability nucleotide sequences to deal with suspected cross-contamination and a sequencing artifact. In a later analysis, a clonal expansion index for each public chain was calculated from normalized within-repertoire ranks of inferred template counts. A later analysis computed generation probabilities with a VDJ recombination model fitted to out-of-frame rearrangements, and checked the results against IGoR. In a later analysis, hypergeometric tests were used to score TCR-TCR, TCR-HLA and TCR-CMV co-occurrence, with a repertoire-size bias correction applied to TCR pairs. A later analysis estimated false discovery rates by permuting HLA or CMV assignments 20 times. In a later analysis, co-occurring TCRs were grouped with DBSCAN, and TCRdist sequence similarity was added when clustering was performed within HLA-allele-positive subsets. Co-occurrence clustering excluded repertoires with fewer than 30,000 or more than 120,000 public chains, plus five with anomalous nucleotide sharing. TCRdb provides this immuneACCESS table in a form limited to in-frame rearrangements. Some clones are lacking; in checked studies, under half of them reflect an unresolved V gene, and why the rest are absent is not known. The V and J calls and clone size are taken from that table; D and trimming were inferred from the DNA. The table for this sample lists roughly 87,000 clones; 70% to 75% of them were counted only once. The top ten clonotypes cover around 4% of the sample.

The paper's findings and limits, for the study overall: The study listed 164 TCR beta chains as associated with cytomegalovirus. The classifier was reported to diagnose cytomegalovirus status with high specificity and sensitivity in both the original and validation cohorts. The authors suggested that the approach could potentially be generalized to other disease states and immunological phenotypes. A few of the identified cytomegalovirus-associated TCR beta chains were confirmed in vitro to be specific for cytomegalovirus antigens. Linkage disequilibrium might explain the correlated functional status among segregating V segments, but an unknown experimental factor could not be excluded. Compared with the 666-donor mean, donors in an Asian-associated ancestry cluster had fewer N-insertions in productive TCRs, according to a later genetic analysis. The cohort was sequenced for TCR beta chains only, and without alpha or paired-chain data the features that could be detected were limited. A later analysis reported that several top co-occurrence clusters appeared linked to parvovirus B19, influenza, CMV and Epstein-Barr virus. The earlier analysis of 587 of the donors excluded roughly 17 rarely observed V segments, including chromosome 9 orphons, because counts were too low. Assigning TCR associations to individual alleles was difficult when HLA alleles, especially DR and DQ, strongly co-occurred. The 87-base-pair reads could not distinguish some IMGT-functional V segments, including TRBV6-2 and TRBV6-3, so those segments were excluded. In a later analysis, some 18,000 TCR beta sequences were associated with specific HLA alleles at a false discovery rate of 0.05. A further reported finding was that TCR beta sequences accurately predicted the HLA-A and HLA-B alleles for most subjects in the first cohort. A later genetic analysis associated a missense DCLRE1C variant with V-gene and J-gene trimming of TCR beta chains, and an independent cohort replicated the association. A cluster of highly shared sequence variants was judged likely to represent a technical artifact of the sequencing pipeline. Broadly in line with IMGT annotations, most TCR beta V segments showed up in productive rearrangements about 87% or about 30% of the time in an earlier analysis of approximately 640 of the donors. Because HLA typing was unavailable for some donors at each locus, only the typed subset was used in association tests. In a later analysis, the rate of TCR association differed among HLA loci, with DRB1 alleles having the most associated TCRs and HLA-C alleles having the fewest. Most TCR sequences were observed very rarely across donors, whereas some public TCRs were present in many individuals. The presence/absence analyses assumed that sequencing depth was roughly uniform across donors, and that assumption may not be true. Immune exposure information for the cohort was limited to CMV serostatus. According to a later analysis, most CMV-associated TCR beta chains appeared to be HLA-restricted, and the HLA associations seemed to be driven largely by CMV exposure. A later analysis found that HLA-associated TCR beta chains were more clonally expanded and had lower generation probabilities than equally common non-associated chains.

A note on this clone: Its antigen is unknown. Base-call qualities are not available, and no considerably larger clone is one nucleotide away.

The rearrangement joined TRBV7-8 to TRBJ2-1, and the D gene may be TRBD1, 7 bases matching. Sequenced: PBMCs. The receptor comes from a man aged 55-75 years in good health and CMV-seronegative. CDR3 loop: CASSPRGGGRSYNEQFF. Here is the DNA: TGTGCCAGCAGCCCGAGAGGAGGGGGCAGATCCTACAATGAGCAGTTCTTC.